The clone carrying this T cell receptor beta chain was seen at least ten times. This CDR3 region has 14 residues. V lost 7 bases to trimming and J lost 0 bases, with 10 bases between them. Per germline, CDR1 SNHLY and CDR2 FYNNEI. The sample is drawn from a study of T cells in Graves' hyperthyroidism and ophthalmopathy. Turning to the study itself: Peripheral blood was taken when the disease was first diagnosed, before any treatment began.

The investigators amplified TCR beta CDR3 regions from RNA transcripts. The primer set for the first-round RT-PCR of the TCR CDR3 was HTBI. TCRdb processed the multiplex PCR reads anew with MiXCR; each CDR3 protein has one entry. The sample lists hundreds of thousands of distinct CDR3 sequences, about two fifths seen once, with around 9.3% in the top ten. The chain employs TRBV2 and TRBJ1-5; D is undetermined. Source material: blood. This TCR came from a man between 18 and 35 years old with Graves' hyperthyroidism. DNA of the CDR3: TGTGCCAGCACGGTGGACTTTAGCAATCAGCCCCAGCATTTT. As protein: CASTVDFSNQPQHF.